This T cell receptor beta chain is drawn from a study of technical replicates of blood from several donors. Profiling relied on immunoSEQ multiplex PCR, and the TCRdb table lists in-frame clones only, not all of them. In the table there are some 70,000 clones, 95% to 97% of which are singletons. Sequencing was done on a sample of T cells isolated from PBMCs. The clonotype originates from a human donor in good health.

Here the CDR3 reads CASIIKADNTGELFF. The CDR3 DNA reads as TGTGCCAGCATCATTAAAGCGGATAACACCGGGGAGCTGTTTTTT. The chain employs TRBV7-2 and TRBJ2-2, with TRBD2 as a possible D gene (5 bases). The V and J ends lost 7 bases and 2 bases respectively, with 14 bases between them. The CDR3 is 15 residues long. Germline CDR1 reads SGHTA; CDR2 reads FQGNSA.